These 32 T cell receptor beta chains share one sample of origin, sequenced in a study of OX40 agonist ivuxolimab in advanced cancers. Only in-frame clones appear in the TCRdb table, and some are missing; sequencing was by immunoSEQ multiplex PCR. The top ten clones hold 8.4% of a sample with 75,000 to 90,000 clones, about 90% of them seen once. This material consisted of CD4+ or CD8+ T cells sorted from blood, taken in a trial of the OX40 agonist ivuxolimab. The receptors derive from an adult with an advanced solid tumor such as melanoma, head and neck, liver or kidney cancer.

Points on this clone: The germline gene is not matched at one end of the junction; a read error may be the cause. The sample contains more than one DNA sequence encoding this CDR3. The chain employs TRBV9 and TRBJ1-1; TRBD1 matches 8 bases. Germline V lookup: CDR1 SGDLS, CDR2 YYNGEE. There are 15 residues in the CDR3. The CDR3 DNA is TGTGCTAGCAGCGTAGATGGACAGGGAAACACTGAAGCTTTCTTT. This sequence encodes CASSVDGQGNTEAFF.

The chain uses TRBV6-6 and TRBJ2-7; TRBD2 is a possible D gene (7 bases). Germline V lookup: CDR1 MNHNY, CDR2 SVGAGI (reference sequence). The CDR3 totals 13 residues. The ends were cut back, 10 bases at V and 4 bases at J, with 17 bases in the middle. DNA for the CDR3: TGTGCCACCGCTTTCGCGGGGGCATACGAGCAGTACTTC. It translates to CATAFAGAYEQYF.

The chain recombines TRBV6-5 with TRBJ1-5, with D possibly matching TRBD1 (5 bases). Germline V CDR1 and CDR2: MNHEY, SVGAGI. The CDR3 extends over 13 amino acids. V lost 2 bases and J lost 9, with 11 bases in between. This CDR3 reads CASSYGASWPQHF. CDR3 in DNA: TGTGCCAGCAGTTACGGGGCCAGCTGGCCCCAGCATTTT.

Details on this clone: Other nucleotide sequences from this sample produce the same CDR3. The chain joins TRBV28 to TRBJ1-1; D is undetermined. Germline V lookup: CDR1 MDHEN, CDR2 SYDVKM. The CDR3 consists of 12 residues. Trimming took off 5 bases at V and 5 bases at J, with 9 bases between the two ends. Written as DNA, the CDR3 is TGTGCCAGCAGTCCTCTTGGGACTGAAGCTTTCTTT. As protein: CASSPLGTEAFF.

The CDR3 DNA follows: TGCAGCGTTGAAACCTTGGAGACCCAGTACTTC. This translates into CSVETLETQYF. The J gene is TRBJ2-5, the V gene TRBV29-1; D unresolved. CDR1 is SQVTM, CDR2 ANQGSEA, per germline. V lost 2 bases to trimming and J lost 5 bases, with 6 bases between them. This CDR3 spans 11 amino acids.

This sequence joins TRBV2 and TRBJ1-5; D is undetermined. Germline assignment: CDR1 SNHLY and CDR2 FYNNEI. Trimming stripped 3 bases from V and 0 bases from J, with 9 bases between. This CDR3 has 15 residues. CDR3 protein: CASSEWGNSNQPQHF. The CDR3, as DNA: TGTGCCAGCAGTGAGTGGGGAAATAGCAATCAGCCCCAGCATTTT.

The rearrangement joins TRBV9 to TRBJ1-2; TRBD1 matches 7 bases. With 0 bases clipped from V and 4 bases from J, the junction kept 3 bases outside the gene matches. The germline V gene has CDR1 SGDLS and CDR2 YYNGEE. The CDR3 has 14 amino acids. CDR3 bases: TGTGCCAGCAGCGTAGGAGGGGGCGGCTATGGCTACACCTTC. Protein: CASSVGGGGYGYTF.

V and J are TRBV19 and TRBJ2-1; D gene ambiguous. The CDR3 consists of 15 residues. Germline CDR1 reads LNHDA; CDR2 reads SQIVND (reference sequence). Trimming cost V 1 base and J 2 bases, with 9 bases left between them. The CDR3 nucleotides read TGTGCCAGTAGTATAGGAGTAGCAGCCTACAATGAGCAGTTCTTC. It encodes CASSIGVAAYNEQFF.

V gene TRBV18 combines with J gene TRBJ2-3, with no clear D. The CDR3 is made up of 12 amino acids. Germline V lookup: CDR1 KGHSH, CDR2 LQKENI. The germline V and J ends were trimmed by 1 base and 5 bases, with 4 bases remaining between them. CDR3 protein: CASSPRGDTQYF. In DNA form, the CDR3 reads TGTGCCAGCTCACCACGGGGAGATACGCAGTATTTT. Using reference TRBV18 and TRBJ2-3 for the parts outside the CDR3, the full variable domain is NAGVMQNPRHLVRRRGQEARLRCSPMKGHSHVYWYRQLPEEGLKFMVYLQKENIIDESGMPKERFSAEFPKEGPSILRIQQVVRGDSAAYFCASSPRGDTQYFGPGTRLTVL.

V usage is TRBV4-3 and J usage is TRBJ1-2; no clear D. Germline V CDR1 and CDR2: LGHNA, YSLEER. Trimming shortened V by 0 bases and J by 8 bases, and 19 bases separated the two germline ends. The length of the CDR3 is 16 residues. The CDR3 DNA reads TGCGCCAGCAGCCAAGATAGGCAGGTTTCCCCTCTGGGCTACACCTTC. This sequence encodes CASSQDRQVSPLGYTF.

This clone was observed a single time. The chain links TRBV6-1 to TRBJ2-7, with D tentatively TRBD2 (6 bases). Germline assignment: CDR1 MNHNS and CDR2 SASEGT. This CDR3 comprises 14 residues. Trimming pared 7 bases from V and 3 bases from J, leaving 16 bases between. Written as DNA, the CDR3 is TGTGCCAGCATGGGGGGACGGCCAGGCTACGAGCAGTACGTC. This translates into CASMGGRPGYEQYV.

The CDR3 DNA reads TGTGCCTGGAGTGTCCAGCCCTACCCCCAGCATTTT. Translation: CAWSVQPYPQHF. The chain couples TRBV30 to TRBJ1-5; no firm D call. The V end lost 0 bases, the J end lost 10 bases, and 10 bases lay between the germline ends. This CDR3 region has 12 residues. Per germline, CDR1 GTSNPN and CDR2 SVGIG (reference sequence). Filled out from reference TRBV30 and TRBJ1-5, the complete variable domain reads SQTIHQWPATLVQPVGSPLSLECTVEGTSNPNLYWYRQAAGRGLQLLFYSVGIGQISSEVPQNLSASRPQDRQFILSSKKLLLSDSGFYLCAWSVQPYPQHFGDGTRLSIL.

CDR3 DNA sequence: TGTGCCAGCAGCGTAGGGACTAGCGGCACAGATACGCAGTATTTT. It encodes CASSVGTSGTDTQYF. The chain is built from TRBV9 and TRBJ2-3; 9 nucleotides align to TRBD2. The germline gives CDR1 SGDLS, CDR2 YYNGEE. The CDR3 sequence is 15 residues long. V was pared by 0 bases and J by 1 base, with 0 bases of the junction left unmatched.

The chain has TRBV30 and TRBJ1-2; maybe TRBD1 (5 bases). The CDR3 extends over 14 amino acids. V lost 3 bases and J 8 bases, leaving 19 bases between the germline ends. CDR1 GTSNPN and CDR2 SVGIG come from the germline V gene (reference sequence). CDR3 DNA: TGTGCCTGGAGCACACCAGGGTCACTCCAAGGCTACACCTTC. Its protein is CAWSTPGSLQGYTF.

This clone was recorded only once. CDR3 sequence: CATSRDHYGYTF. The CDR3 DNA sequence: TGTGCCACCAGCAGAGATCACTATGGCTACACCTTC. The chain links TRBV15 to TRBJ1-2; no clear D. Per the germline V gene, CDR1 is LNHNV and CDR2 is YYDKDF (reference sequence). V lost 0 bases to trimming and J lost 3 bases, with 2 bases between them. This CDR3 spans 12 amino acids. The full variable domain, completed using reference TRBV15 and TRBJ1-2, is DAMVIQNPRYQVTQFGKPVTLSCSQTLNHNVMYWYQQKSSQAPKLLFHYYDKDFNNEADTPDNFQSRRPNTSFCFLDIRSPGLGDTAMYLCATSRDHYGYTFGSGTRLTVV.

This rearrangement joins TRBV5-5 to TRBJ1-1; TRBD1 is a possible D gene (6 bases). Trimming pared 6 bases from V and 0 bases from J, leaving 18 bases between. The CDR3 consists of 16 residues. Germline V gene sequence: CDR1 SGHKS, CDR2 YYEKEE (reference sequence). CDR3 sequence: CASKLGAQGMNTEAFF. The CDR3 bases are TGTGCCAGCAAGCTTGGGGCACAGGGTATGAACACTGAAGCTTTCTTT.

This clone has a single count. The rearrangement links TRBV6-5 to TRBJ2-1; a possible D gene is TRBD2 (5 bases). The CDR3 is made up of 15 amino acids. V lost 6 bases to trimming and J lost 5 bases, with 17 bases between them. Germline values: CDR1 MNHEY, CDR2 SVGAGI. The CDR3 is CASRPEALVHNEQFF. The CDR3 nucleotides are TGTGCCAGCAGACCAGAGGCACTAGTCCACAATGAGCAGTTCTTC.

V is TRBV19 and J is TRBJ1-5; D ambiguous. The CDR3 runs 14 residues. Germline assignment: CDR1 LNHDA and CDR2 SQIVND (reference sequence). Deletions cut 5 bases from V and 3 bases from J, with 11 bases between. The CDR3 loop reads CASSSDVVNQPQHF. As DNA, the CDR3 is TGTGCCAGTAGTTCAGATGTCGTCAATCAGCCCCAGCATTTT.

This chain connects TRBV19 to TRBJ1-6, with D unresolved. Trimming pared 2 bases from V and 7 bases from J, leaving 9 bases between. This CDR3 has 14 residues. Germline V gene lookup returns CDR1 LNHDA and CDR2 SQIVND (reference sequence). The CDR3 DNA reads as TGTGCCAGTAGTATAAGAGACTGGAATTCACCCCTCCACTTT. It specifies CASSIRDWNSPLHF.

This CDR3 is CASSQHALTVNTGELFF. Written as DNA, the CDR3 is TGCGCCAGCAGCCAACACGCCCTTACCGTGAACACCGGGGAGCTGTTTTTT. This rearrangement joins TRBV4-3 to TRBJ2-2, with unresolved D. Trimming left V 2 bases short and J 1 base short, with 14 bases between. Per the germline V gene, CDR1 is LGHNA and CDR2 is YSLEER. This CDR3 has 17 residues.

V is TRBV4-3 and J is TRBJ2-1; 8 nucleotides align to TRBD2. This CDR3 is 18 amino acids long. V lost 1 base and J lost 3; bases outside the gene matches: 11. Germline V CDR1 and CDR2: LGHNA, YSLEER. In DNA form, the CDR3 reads TGCGCCAGCAGCCAAGGAGATAGCGGGATGGGGGGCTACAATGAGCAGTTCTTC. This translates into CASSQGDSGMGGYNEQFF.

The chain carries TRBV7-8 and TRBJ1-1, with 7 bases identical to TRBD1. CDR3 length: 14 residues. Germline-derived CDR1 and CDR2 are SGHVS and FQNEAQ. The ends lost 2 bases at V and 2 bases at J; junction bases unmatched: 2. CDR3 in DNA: TGTGCCAGCAGCTTACCAGGGGGAAACACTGAAGCTTTCTTT. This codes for CASSLPGGNTEAFF.

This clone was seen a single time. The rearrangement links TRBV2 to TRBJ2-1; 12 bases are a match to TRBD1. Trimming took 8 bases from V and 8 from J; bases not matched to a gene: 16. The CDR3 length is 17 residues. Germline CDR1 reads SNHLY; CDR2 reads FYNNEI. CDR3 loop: CASLGEDWDRGRDEQFF. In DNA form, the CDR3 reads TGTGCCAGCCTCGGAGAAGACTGGGACAGGGGGCGCGATGAGCAGTTCTTC.

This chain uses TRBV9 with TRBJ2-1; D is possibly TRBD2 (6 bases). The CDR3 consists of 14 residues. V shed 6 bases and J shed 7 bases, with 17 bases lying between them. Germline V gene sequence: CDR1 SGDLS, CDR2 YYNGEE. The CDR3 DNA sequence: TGTGCCAGCACAGGGCTAGCGCGGGGTAATGAGCAGTTCTTC. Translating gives CASTGLARGNEQFF.

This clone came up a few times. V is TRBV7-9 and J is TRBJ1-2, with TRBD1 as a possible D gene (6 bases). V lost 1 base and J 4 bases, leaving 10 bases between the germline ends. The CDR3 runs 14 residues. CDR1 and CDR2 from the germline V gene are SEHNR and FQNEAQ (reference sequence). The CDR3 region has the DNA TGTGCCAGCAGCTTAGTGCAGGGGCGCTATGGCTACACCTTC. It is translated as CASSLVQGRYGYTF.

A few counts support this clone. The CDR3 spells CASSVLNTEAFF. The CDR3 DNA is TGTGCCAGCAGCGTCCTGAACACTGAAGCTTTCTTT. The chain employs TRBV9 and TRBJ1-1, with D hard to call. This CDR3 has 12 residues. Trimming took off 2 bases at V and 0 bases at J, with 2 bases between the two ends. Germline V lookup: CDR1 SGDLS, CDR2 YYNGEE.

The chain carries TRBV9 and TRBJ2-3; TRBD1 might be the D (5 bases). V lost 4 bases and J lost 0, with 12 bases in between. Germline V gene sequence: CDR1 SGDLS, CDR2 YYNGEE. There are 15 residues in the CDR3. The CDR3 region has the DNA TGTGCCAGCAGCCAAGAAGGGGCTAGCACAGATACGCAGTATTTT. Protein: CASSQEGASTDTQYF.

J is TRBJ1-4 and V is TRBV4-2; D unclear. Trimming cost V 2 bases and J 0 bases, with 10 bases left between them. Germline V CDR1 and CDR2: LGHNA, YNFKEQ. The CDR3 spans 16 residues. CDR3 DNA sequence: TGTGCCAGCAGCCAACATGAATACACAACTAATGAAAAACTGTTTTTT. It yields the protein CASSQHEYTTNEKLFF.

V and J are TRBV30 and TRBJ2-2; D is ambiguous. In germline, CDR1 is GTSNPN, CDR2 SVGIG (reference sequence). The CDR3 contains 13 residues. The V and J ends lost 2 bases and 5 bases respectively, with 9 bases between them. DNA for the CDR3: TGTGCCTGGAGTCTAAGGTGGACCGGGGAGCTGTTTTTT. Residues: CAWSLRWTGELFF. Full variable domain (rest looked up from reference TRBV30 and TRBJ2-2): SQTIHQWPATLVQPVGSPLSLECTVEGTSNPNLYWYRQAAGRGLQLLFYSVGIGQISSEVPQNLSASRPQDRQFILSSKKLLLSDSGFYLCAWSLRWTGELFFGEGSRLTVL.

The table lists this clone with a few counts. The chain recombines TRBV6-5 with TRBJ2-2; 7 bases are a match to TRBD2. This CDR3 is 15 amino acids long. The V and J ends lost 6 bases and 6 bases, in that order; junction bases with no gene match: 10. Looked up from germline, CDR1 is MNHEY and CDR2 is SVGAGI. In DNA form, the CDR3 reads TGTGCCAGCAGGATGGCGGGAGATTCCCCCGGGGAGCTGTTTTTT. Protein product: CASRMAGDSPGELFF.

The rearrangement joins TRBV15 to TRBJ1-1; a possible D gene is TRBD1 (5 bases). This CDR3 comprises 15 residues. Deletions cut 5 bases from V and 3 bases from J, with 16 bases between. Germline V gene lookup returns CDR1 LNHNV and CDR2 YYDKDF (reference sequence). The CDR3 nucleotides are TGTGCCACCAGCGTAGGACGGCAAGGGGACACTGAAGCTTTCTTT. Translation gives CATSVGRQGDTEAFF.

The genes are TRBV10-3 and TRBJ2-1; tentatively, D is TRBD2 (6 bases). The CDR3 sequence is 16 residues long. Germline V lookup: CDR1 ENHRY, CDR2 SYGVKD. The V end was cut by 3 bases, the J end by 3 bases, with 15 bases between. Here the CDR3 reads CAISDLAERGYNEQFF. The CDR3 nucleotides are TGTGCCATCAGTGACTTAGCGGAAAGGGGCTACAATGAGCAGTTCTTC.